This T cell receptor (beta chain) was documented in a study of blood T cell repertoires in COVID-19. Per germline, CDR1 SGHRS and CDR2 YFSETQ. V gave up 2 bases and J gave up 5 bases, with 11 bases separating them. This CDR3 region has 15 residues. Using immunoSEQ multiplex PCR, the repertoire was profiled, and TCRdb retains in-frame clones only, with some absent. The sample lists about 46,000 clones, 80% to 90% occurring once. This clonotype was sampled from a woman older than 75 with COVID-19, enrolled during active disease. V and J are TRBV5-1 and TRBJ1-6; D is undetermined. What was sequenced was peripheral blood. The CDR3 protein is CASSFGQANNSPLHF. In nucleotides, the CDR3 is TGCGCCAGCAGCTTTGGGCAGGCAAATAATTCACCCCTCCACTTT.